A single sample gave rise to the 27 T cell receptor beta chains below, sequenced in a study of CD8 T cells in ankylosing spondylitis. Study-level findings and limits: Among TCR beta sequences, a motif of under ten highly homologous variants appeared characteristic of ankylosing spondylitis blood.

The antigens of these receptors remain unknown. TCRdb passed the 5' RACE reads through MiXCR, listing each CDR3 protein once. The data hold some 700,000 distinct CDR3 sequences, with around a fifth observed a single time. The sequencing input was blood, either unsorted or a sorted T cell fraction (not recorded which). The source of these receptors is a male donor with ankylosing spondylitis.

A few counts support this clonotype. The V call is TRBV7-8, the J call TRBJ1-2; D not resolved. Trimming stripped 5 bases from V and 8 bases from J, with 15 bases between. The germline V gene encodes CDR1 SGHVS and CDR2 FQNEAQ. The CDR3 length is 13 residues. The chain's CDR3 is CASSPPAFRGYTF. CDR3 nucleotides: TGTGCCAGCAGCCCCCCGGCGTTCAGGGGCTACACCTTC.

The rearrangement uses TRBV4-3 and TRBJ2-1; D is unresolved. Trimming shortened V by 3 bases and J by 9 bases, and 12 bases separated the two germline ends. Germline V lookup: CDR1 LGHNA, CDR2 YSLEER. The CDR3 extends over 13 amino acids. The CDR3 loop reads CASSQIPFSEQFF. CDR3 nucleotide sequence: TGCGCCAGCAGCCAGATACCCTTCAGTGAGCAGTTCTTC.

This clonotype was found a few times. The J gene is TRBJ2-1, the V gene TRBV2; 9 nucleotides match TRBD2. This CDR3 is 15 amino acids long. Per germline, CDR1 SNHLY and CDR2 FYNNEI. V gave up 4 bases and J gave up 3 bases; unmatched junction bases: 4. CDR3 sequence: CASSGSGGHYNEQFF. CDR3 DNA: TGTGCCAGCAGTGGTAGCGGGGGCCACTACAATGAGCAGTTCTTC.

This clonotype has only a few counts. The chain uses TRBV29-1 and TRBJ2-2; the D is unclear. The V end was cut by 1 base, the J end by 5 bases, with 8 bases between. Looked up from germline, CDR1 is SQVTM and CDR2 is ANQGSEA. This CDR3 is 13 amino acids long. In nucleotides, the CDR3 is TGCAGCGTTGAAGGGCAGAATACCGGGGAGCTGTTTTTT. Translation gives CSVEGQNTGELFF.

The rearrangement uses TRBV11-2 and TRBJ1-2; tentatively, D is TRBD1 (6 bases). This CDR3 comprises 16 residues. V gave up 5 bases and J gave up 7 bases, with 23 bases separating them. Germline V lookup: CDR1 SGHAT, CDR2 FQNNGV. CDR3 protein: CASSQPFRDTPSGYTF. CDR3 sequence (DNA): TGTGCCAGCAGCCAACCCTTCCGGGACACTCCTTCTGGCTACACCTTC.

The chain has TRBV3-1 and TRBJ1-1, with D possibly matching TRBD1 (5 bases). The germline V gene has CDR1 LGHDT and CDR2 YNNKEL (reference sequence). This CDR3 comprises 13 residues. Trimming pared 5 bases from V and 1 base from J, leaving 8 bases between. CDR3 region: CASSGDRNTEAFF. CDR3 nucleotide sequence: TGTGCCAGCAGCGGCGACAGGAACACTGAAGCTTTCTTT.

This clonotype was seen only a few times. V is TRBV7-7 and J is TRBJ2-4, with D perhaps matching TRBD2 (6 bases). The CDR3 contains 14 residues. The germline CDR1 and CDR2 sequences are SSHAT and FNYEAQ (reference sequence). Trimming stripped 5 bases from V and 5 bases from J, with 13 bases between. The CDR3 is CASSPTSYENIQYF. CDR3 nucleotides: TGTGCCAGCAGCCCGACTAGTTATGAAAACATTCAGTACTTC.

The gene calls are TRBV29-1 and TRBJ1-1, with TRBD1 identical over 7 bases. CDR3 length equals 12 residues. The ends lost 7 bases at V and 4 bases at J; junction bases unmatched: 6. In germline, CDR1 is SQVTM, CDR2 ANQGSEA. The CDR3 reads CSARQGFTEAFF. CDR3 nucleotides: TGCAGCGCCCGACAGGGTTTCACTGAAGCTTTCTTT.

V gene TRBV27 combines with J gene TRBJ2-3, with no clear D. In germline, CDR1 is MNHEY, CDR2 SMNVEV (reference sequence). There are 15 residues in the CDR3. V was shortened by 0 bases and J by 5 bases, with 12 bases between the two germline ends. This CDR3 is CASSLSEPVEDTQYF. The CDR3 region has the DNA TGTGCCAGCAGTTTATCCGAGCCAGTGGAAGATACGCAGTATTTT.

The chain has TRBV5-1 and TRBJ2-1, with D unclear. V was shortened by 6 bases and J by 3 bases, with 10 bases between the two germline ends. The CDR3 spans 13 residues. CDR1 is SGHRS and CDR2 is YFSETQ in the germline V gene. The CDR3 is CASTQWDYNEQFF. CDR3 sequence (DNA): TGCGCCAGCACCCAGTGGGACTACAATGAGCAGTTCTTC.

CDR3 sequence: CSARIPPVSTDTQYF. DNA for the CDR3: TGCAGTGCTAGAATTCCTCCAGTCTCCACAGATACGCAGTATTTT. The chain employs TRBV20-1 and TRBJ2-3; no definite D call. Trimming removed 2 bases from V and 2 bases from J, with 14 bases in between. The CDR3 runs to 15 residues. The germline gives CDR1 DFQATT, CDR2 SNEGSKA (reference sequence).

The chain joins TRBV27 to TRBJ2-7, with no clear D. Germline CDR1 reads MNHEY; CDR2 reads SMNVEV (reference sequence). The CDR3 is made up of 8 amino acids. The CDR3 coding sequence is TGTGCACCTTACGAGCAGTACTTC. Translating gives CAPYEQYF.

The chain combines TRBV20-1 with TRBJ1-3, with D hard to call. The CDR3 runs to 16 residues. Germline-derived CDR1 and CDR2 are DFQATT and SNEGSKA (reference sequence). Trimming removed 3 bases from V and 3 bases from J, with 18 bases in between. DNA for the CDR3: TGCAGTGCTAGTGGGGAACTCGGGTCGGGTGGAAACACCATATATTTT. Protein: CSASGELGSGGNTIYF.

This clonotype turned up a few times. The V gene is TRBV20-1, the J gene TRBJ2-7, with TRBD2 identical over 11 bases. CDR3 size: 15 residues. The germline V gene has CDR1 DFQATT and CDR2 SNEGSKA (reference sequence). V trimming: 0 bases; J trimming: 4 bases; junction bases outside the gene matches: 5. This chain's CDR3 is CSARELAGGRYEQYF. In DNA, the CDR3 is TGCAGTGCTAGAGAGCTAGCGGGAGGAAGGTACGAGCAGTACTTC.

This clonotype occurred many times. The chain couples TRBV7-9 to TRBJ1-3; the D is unclear. The V end was cut by 5 bases, the J end by 0 bases, with 11 bases between. The CDR3 loop spans 15 amino acids. Germline loops: CDR1 SEHNR, CDR2 FQNEAQ (reference sequence). The DNA of the CDR3 is TGTGCCAGCAGCATAGACGCGTCCTCTGGAAACACCATATATTTT. It translates to CASSIDASSGNTIYF.

The CDR3 DNA reads TGTGCCACTCTAGCGTACCCGAACACCGGGGAGCTGTTTTTT. This sequence encodes CATLAYPNTGELFF. The gene calls are TRBV10-3 and TRBJ2-2, with D possibly matching TRBD2 (6 bases). CDR1 and CDR2 from the germline V gene are ENHRY and SYGVKD. The CDR3 covers 14 residues. Deletions cut 10 bases from V and 0 bases from J, with 12 bases between.

V and J are TRBV5-1 and TRBJ2-1, with 12 bases fitting TRBD2. Unmatched junction bases numbered 6, after V lost 4 bases and J lost 7 bases. The CDR3 length is 15 residues. Looked up from germline, CDR1 is SGHRS and CDR2 is YFSETQ. The CDR3 sequence is CASSHTSGGSNEQFF. The CDR3 nucleotides read TGCGCCAGCAGCCATACTAGCGGGGGGAGTAATGAGCAGTTCTTC.

This clonotype showed up just a few times. The CDR3 protein is CSVEVAGGSVSYEQYF. DNA of the CDR3: TGCAGCGTTGAAGTGGCGGGAGGTTCCGTCTCCTACGAGCAGTACTTC. This rearrangement joins TRBV29-1 to TRBJ2-7; 8 nucleotides align to TRBD2. Germline CDR1 and CDR2: SQVTM and ANQGSEA. Trimming took 1 base from V and 0 from J; bases not matched to a gene: 8. This CDR3 comprises 16 residues.

The rearrangement joins TRBV9 to TRBJ2-7; 9 bases match TRBD1. The germline gives CDR1 SGDLS, CDR2 YYNGEE. V trimming: 2 bases; J trimming: 3 bases; junction bases outside the gene matches: 6. There are 15 residues in the CDR3. CDR3: CASSVTGGPLYEQYF. The CDR3 bases are TGTGCCAGCAGCGTCACAGGGGGCCCCCTCTACGAGCAGTACTTC. Combining the CDR3 with reference TRBV9 and TRBJ2-7 gives the whole variable domain DSGVTQTPKHLITATGQRVTLRCSPRSGDLSVYWYQQSLDQGLQFLIQYYNGEERAKGNILERFSAQQFPDLHSELNLSSLELGDSALYFCASSVTGGPLYEQYFGPGTRLTVT.

This chain connects TRBV5-1 to TRBJ1-2; TRBD1 might be the D (5 bases). The ends were cut back, 0 bases at V and 2 bases at J, with 14 bases in the middle. CDR1 and CDR2 (germline): SGHRS, YFSETQ. This CDR3 region has 16 residues. CDR3 sequence: CASSLGDPAMNYGYTF. Here the CDR3 DNA reads TGCGCCAGCAGCTTGGGGGACCCGGCGATGAACTATGGCTACACCTTC.

This clonotype was seen a handful of times. The chain recombines TRBV7-8 with TRBJ2-3; a possible D gene is TRBD2 (7 bases). CDR1 and CDR2 (germline): SGHVS, FQNEAQ. The CDR3 runs to 15 residues. V dropped 5 bases and J dropped 3 bases, with 15 bases sitting between them. The CDR3 region is CASSHEGGKTDTQYF. The DNA for the CDR3 is TGTGCCAGCAGCCACGAGGGGGGGAAGACAGATACGCAGTATTTT. The variable domain in full, with the rest retrieved from reference TRBV7-8 and TRBJ2-3, is GAGVSQSPRYKVAKRGQDVALRCDPISGHVSLFWYQQALGQGPEFLTYFQNEAQLDKSGLPSDRFFAERPEGSVSTLKIQRTQQEDSAVYLCASSHEGGKTDTQYFGPGTRLTVL.

The V call is TRBV5-1, the J call TRBJ2-7; possible D gene TRBD1, 5 bases. Germline V CDR1 and CDR2: SGHRS, YFSETQ. Trimming took 5 bases from V and 5 from J, leaving 14 bases between them. This CDR3 is built from 13 residues. In DNA form, the CDR3 reads TGCGCCAGCAGGACGCAGGGTACCCACGAGCAGTACTTC. It translates to CASRTQGTHEQYF.

V usage is TRBV7-6 and J usage is TRBJ2-7; 9 nucleotides agree with TRBD2. The CDR3 length is 14 residues. Germline CDR1 is SGHVS and CDR2 is FNYEAQ. V trimming: 5 bases; J trimming: 3 bases; junction bases outside the gene matches: 5. In DNA form, the CDR3 reads TGTGCCAGCAGCAGAGTAGCGGGAGACTACGAGCAGTACTTC. As protein: CASSRVAGDYEQYF.

This clonotype has at least ten counts. The chain's CDR3 is CASSFDLNRATGELFF. The CDR3 nucleotides read TGCGCCAGCAGCTTTGATTTGAACAGGGCGACCGGGGAGCTGTTTTTT. The rearrangement uses TRBV5-1 and TRBJ2-2, with a tentative D call TRBD1 (6 bases). This CDR3 region has 16 residues. CDR1 and CDR2 (germline): SGHRS, YFSETQ. Trimming took off 2 bases at V and 5 bases at J, with 16 bases between the two ends.

CDR3 sequence: CATSSQGATTDTQYF. CDR3 nucleotides: TGTGCCACCAGCAGCCAGGGGGCGACGACAGATACGCAGTATTTT. This chain joins TRBV15 and TRBJ2-3, with 8 bases fitting TRBD1. The CDR3 is 15 amino acids. J gave up 3 bases and V 3 bases, and 5 bases lay outside the gene matches. From germline, CDR1 is LNHNV and CDR2 YYDKDF (reference sequence).

The rearrangement joins TRBV11-2 to TRBJ2-2; 13 bases line up with TRBD2. This CDR3 region has 19 residues. Germline assignment: CDR1 SGHAT and CDR2 FQNNGV. V trimming: 5 bases; J trimming: 2 bases; junction bases outside the gene matches: 11. The CDR3 protein is CASSTRPGLAGPNTGELFF. The CDR3 coding sequence is TGTGCCAGCAGCACCCGGCCGGGACTAGCGGGACCCAACACCGGGGAGCTGTTTTTT.

Concerning this clonotype itself: The conserved final phenylalanine or tryptophan is absent from the CDR3, which likely points to a read error. The rearrangement joins TRBV5-1 to TRBJ2-5; a possible D gene is TRBD2 (5 bases). There are 13 residues in the CDR3. Germline loops: CDR1 SGHRS, CDR2 YFSETQ. Trimming removed 2 bases at V and 2 bases at J, with 7 bases between. As DNA, the CDR3 is TGCGCCAGCAGCTTCCAGCGGCAAGAGACCCAGTACTTA. As protein: CASSFQRQETQYL.